A selection of T cell receptor beta chains follows, all from one sample in a study of blood T cell repertoires in COVID-19. The data were produced by immunoSEQ multiplex PCR, yet TCRdb's version contains in-frame clones alone and is incomplete. Of fewer than 250,000 clones detected, 65% to 90% appear once; the ten largest clones hold around 4.5%. Sequencing was performed on peripheral blood. The receptors derive from a man aged 50 or older with acute or convalescent COVID-19. Each CDR3 is given with its conserved first and last residue. Fields, in order: D gene, J gene, clone size, V gene, CDR3 protein, CDR3 DNA. D genes are given only for firm matches. Clone size appears in some rows only: once, few, many, or a class for an expanded clone.

d_call: .; j_call: TRBJ1-2; clone_size: .; v_call: TRBV5-1; cdr3_aa: CASSLDRIYGYTF; cdr3_nt: TGCGCCAGCAGCCTCGACAGGATCTATGGCTACACCTTC
d_call: TRBD1; j_call: TRBJ1-2; clone_size: .; v_call: TRBV6-5; cdr3_aa: CASSYGAGGNYGYTF; cdr3_nt: TGTGCCAGCAGTTACGGGGCAGGGGGCAACTATGGCTACACCTTC
d_call: .; j_call: TRBJ2-7; clone_size: few; v_call: TRBV27; cdr3_aa: CASGGAYEQYF; cdr3_nt: TGTGCCAGTGGCGGCGCCTACGAGCAGTACTTC
d_call: TRBD2; j_call: TRBJ2-1; clone_size: few; v_call: TRBV5-5; cdr3_aa: CASSLAAGAYSYNEQFF; cdr3_nt: TGTGCCAGCAGCTTGGCAGCGGGGGCGTATTCGTACAATGAGCAGTTCTTC
d_call: TRBD2; j_call: TRBJ2-7; clone_size: .; v_call: TRBV6-5; cdr3_aa: CASSLLAGDYEQYF; cdr3_nt: TGTGCCAGCAGTTTACTAGCGGGGGACTACGAGCAGTACTTC
d_call: .; j_call: TRBJ1-1; clone_size: .; v_call: TRBV11-2; cdr3_aa: CASSEQTSTEAFF; cdr3_nt: TGTGCCAGCAGCGAACAGACGTCCACTGAAGCTTTCTTT
d_call: .; j_call: TRBJ2-7; clone_size: .; v_call: TRBV7-6; cdr3_aa: CASSTTGSSYEQYF; cdr3_nt: TGTGCCAGCAGCACAACAGGGTCCTCCTACGAGCAGTACTTC
d_call: .; j_call: TRBJ1-1; clone_size: .; v_call: TRBV25-1; cdr3_aa: CASAGTEAFF; cdr3_nt: TGTGCCAGCGCGGGCACTGAAGCTTTCTTT
d_call: .; j_call: TRBJ1-1; clone_size: .; v_call: TRBV14; cdr3_aa: CASSQFPRRGPNTEAFF; cdr3_nt: TGTGCCAGCAGCCAATTTCCCCGACGAGGCCCGAACACTGAAGCTTTCTTT
d_call: TRBD1; j_call: TRBJ1-5; clone_size: .; v_call: TRBV5-5; cdr3_aa: CASSLAPGGNSNQPQHF; cdr3_nt: TGTGCCAGCAGCTTGGCGCCAGGGGGTAATAGCAATCAGCCCCAGCATTTT
d_call: .; j_call: TRBJ1-2; clone_size: many; v_call: TRBV19; cdr3_aa: CASSIGGPSPVYGYTF; cdr3_nt: TGTGCCAGTAGTATTGGCGGGCCCAGCCCTGTCTATGGCTACACCTTC
d_call: .; j_call: TRBJ1-2; clone_size: few; v_call: TRBV5-5; cdr3_aa: CASSLGEPGVYGYTF; cdr3_nt: TGTGCCAGCAGCTTGGGCGAACCAGGGGTCTATGGCTACACCTTC
d_call: .; j_call: TRBJ2-1; clone_size: once; v_call: TRBV7-8; cdr3_aa: CASSLGGGLYNEQFF; cdr3_nt: TGTGCCAGCAGCTTAGGTGGGGGACTCTACAATGAGCAGTTCTTC
d_call: .; j_call: TRBJ1-1; clone_size: .; v_call: TRBV18; cdr3_aa: CASSPGSSEAFF; cdr3_nt: TGTGCCAGCTCACCAGGGAGCTCGGAAGCTTTCTTT
d_call: TRBD1; j_call: TRBJ1-4; clone_size: .; v_call: TRBV2; cdr3_aa: CASSLMGQGINEKLFF; cdr3_nt: TGTGCCAGCAGTCTGATGGGACAGGGTATTAATGAAAAACTGTTTTTT
d_call: TRBD1; j_call: TRBJ1-2; clone_size: once; v_call: TRBV4-1; cdr3_aa: CASTGTAVNYGYTF; cdr3_nt: TGCGCCAGCACCGGGACAGCTGTAAACTATGGCTACACCTTC
d_call: TRBD1; j_call: TRBJ1-5; clone_size: .; v_call: TRBV19; cdr3_aa: CASSIDSTGVSQPQHF; cdr3_nt: TGTGCCAGTAGTATAGATTCGACAGGGGTTAGTCAGCCCCAGCATTTT
d_call: TRBD1; j_call: TRBJ2-7; clone_size: .; v_call: TRBV6-6; cdr3_aa: CAISQGTGFYEQYF; cdr3_nt: TGTGCCATCTCCCAGGGGACAGGCTTCTACGAGCAGTACTTC
d_call: TRBD1; j_call: TRBJ1-1; clone_size: .; v_call: TRBV10-3; cdr3_aa: CAISELQGDTEAFF; cdr3_nt: TGTGCCATCAGTGAGCTACAGGGGGACACTGAAGCTTTCTTT
d_call: TRBD1; j_call: TRBJ1-1; clone_size: .; v_call: TRBV5-1; cdr3_aa: CASSPGQGGLWTEAFF; cdr3_nt: TGCGCCAGCAGCCCCGGACAGGGGGGGTTGTGGACTGAAGCTTTCTTT
d_call: TRBD1; j_call: TRBJ1-6; clone_size: .; v_call: TRBV5-1; cdr3_aa: CASSLGQADYNSPLHF; cdr3_nt: TGCGCCAGCAGCTTAGGACAGGCCGACTATAATTCACCCCTCCACTTT
d_call: .; j_call: TRBJ1-2; clone_size: once; v_call: TRBV5-1; cdr3_aa: CASSTGRTGGYTF; cdr3_nt: TGCGCCAGCAGCACAGGGAGAACGGGTGGCTACACCTTC
d_call: TRBD1; j_call: TRBJ1-3; clone_size: .; v_call: TRBV6-5; cdr3_aa: CASSLDREAGNTIYF; cdr3_nt: TGTGCCAGCAGTTTAGACAGGGAAGCCGGAAACACCATATATTTT
d_call: .; j_call: TRBJ1-2; clone_size: .; v_call: TRBV12-3/TRBV12-4; cdr3_aa: CASSLWGRGGYTF; cdr3_nt: TGTGCCAGCAGTTTATGGGGGCGAGGTGGCTACACCTTC
d_call: .; j_call: TRBJ1-1; clone_size: .; v_call: TRBV19; cdr3_aa: CASTLPHTGNTEAFF; cdr3_nt: TGTGCCAGTACCTTACCCCACACAGGGAACACTGAAGCTTTCTTT
d_call: .; j_call: TRBJ1-5; clone_size: .; v_call: TRBV6-5; cdr3_aa: CATNRDKGNQPQHF; cdr3_nt: TGTGCCACCAACAGGGACAAAGGAAATCAGCCCCAGCATTTT
d_call: TRBD2; j_call: TRBJ2-1; clone_size: .; v_call: TRBV3-1/TRBV3-2; cdr3_aa: CASRQQRGRSYNEQFF; cdr3_nt: TGTGCCAGCAGGCAACAGCGGGGCCGCTCCTACAATGAGCAGTTCTTC
d_call: TRBD1; j_call: TRBJ1-6; clone_size: .; v_call: TRBV9; cdr3_aa: CASSATGNNSPLHF; cdr3_nt: TGTGCCAGCAGCGCGACAGGGAATAATTCACCCCTCCACTTT
d_call: TRBD1; j_call: TRBJ2-7; clone_size: .; v_call: TRBV5-1; cdr3_aa: CASSLDRGNYEQYF; cdr3_nt: TGCGCCAGCAGCCTGGACAGGGGCAACTACGAGCAGTACTTC
d_call: TRBD2; j_call: TRBJ2-2; clone_size: .; v_call: TRBV2; cdr3_aa: CASRTSGGVNTGELFF; cdr3_nt: TGTGCCAGCAGGACTAGCGGGGGCGTGAACACCGGGGAGCTGTTTTTT
d_call: .; j_call: TRBJ1-4; clone_size: .; v_call: TRBV7-9; cdr3_aa: CASSLISATNEKLFF; cdr3_nt: TGTGCCAGCAGCCTCATCAGTGCAACTAATGAAAAACTGTTTTTT
d_call: .; j_call: TRBJ2-7; clone_size: .; v_call: TRBV6-5; cdr3_aa: CASSYSYRSISYEQYF; cdr3_nt: TGTGCCAGCAGTTACTCATATAGGAGCATTTCCTACGAGCAGTACTTC
d_call: TRBD1; j_call: TRBJ1-2; clone_size: .; v_call: TRBV30; cdr3_aa: CAWLSQGAGGYTF; cdr3_nt: TGTGCCTGGTTGTCTCAGGGGGCCGGTGGCTACACCTTC
d_call: .; j_call: TRBJ1-1; clone_size: few; v_call: TRBV5-1; cdr3_aa: CASSWGQNTEAFF; cdr3_nt: TGCGCCAGCAGCTGGGGACAGAACACTGAAGCTTTCTTT
d_call: TRBD2; j_call: TRBJ2-5; clone_size: .; v_call: TRBV6-5; cdr3_aa: CASIMTSGASQYF; cdr3_nt: TGTGCCAGCATTATGACTAGCGGTGCTTCCCAGTACTTC
d_call: .; j_call: TRBJ2-7; clone_size: .; v_call: TRBV5-6; cdr3_aa: CASSSLEGGSYEQYF; cdr3_nt: TGTGCCAGCAGCTCGCTTGAGGGGGGGTCTTACGAGCAGTACTTC
d_call: .; j_call: TRBJ1-1; clone_size: .; v_call: TRBV12-3/TRBV12-4; cdr3_aa: CATSNGQLTEAFF; cdr3_nt: TGTGCCACCTCTAACGGACAGCTCACTGAAGCTTTCTTT
d_call: TRBD1; j_call: TRBJ2-3; clone_size: .; v_call: TRBV6-5; cdr3_aa: CASRRDSSTDTQYF; cdr3_nt: TGTGCCAGCAGGAGGGACAGTAGCACAGATACGCAGTATTTT
d_call: TRBD1; j_call: TRBJ2-1; clone_size: .; v_call: TRBV18; cdr3_aa: CASSPPGQGYNEQFF; cdr3_nt: TGTGCCAGCTCACCCCCGGGACAGGGATACAATGAGCAGTTCTTC
d_call: .; j_call: TRBJ1-2; clone_size: .; v_call: TRBV6-2/TRBV6-3; cdr3_aa: CASSYGAALYGYTF; cdr3_nt: TGTGCCAGCAGTTACGGGGCAGCTCTCTATGGCTACACCTTC
d_call: .; j_call: TRBJ2-3; clone_size: .; v_call: TRBV25-1; cdr3_aa: CASSVTDTDTQYF; cdr3_nt: TGTGCCAGCAGTGTGACAGACACAGATACGCAGTATTTT
d_call: .; j_call: TRBJ1-1; clone_size: .; v_call: TRBV3-1/TRBV3-2; cdr3_aa: CASSQVTGTEAFF; cdr3_nt: TGTGCCAGCAGCCAAGTAACAGGGACTGAAGCTTTCTTT
d_call: .; j_call: TRBJ1-4; clone_size: .; v_call: TRBV5-1; cdr3_aa: CASRPQGRADGKLFF; cdr3_nt: TGCGCCAGCCGTCCCCAAGGCAGGGCCGATGGAAAACTGTTTTTT
d_call: TRBD1; j_call: TRBJ1-4; clone_size: .; v_call: TRBV19; cdr3_aa: CASSRGTGDQPHF; cdr3_nt: TGTGCCAGTAGTCGCGGGACAGGGGACCAACCACATTTT
d_call: .; j_call: TRBJ1-2; clone_size: .; v_call: TRBV28; cdr3_aa: CASRYAGQDYGYTF; cdr3_nt: TGTGCCAGCCGATATGCAGGGCAAGACTATGGCTACACCTTC